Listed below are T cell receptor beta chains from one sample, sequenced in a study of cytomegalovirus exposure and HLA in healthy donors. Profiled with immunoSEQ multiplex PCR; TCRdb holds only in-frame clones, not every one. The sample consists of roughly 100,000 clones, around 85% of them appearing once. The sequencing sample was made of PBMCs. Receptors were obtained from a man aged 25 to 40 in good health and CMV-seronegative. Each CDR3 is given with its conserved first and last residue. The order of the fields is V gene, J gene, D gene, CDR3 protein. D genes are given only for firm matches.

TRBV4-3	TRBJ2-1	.	CASSQRPDSNNGQFF
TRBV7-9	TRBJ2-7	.	CASGHDNSYEQYF
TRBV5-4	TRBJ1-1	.	CASSVDRGTEAFF
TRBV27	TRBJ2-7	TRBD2	CASSFGTSGIYEQYF
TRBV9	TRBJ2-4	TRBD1	CASSVSGQGLNIQYF
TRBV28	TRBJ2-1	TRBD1	CASSPTGADYNEQFF
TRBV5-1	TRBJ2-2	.	CASSLQANTGELFF
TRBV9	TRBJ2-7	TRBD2	CASSLGTSGAYEQYF
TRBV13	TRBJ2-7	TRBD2	CASSHLSTSGGYEQYF
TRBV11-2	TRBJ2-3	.	CASSRNGDTQYF
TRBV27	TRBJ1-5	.	CASSLSGGDQPQHF
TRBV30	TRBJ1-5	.	CAWSVRGGNQPQHF
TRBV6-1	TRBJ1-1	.	CASLPAGDTEAFF
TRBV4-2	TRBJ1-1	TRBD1	CASSQDFGTGIRRRETEAFF
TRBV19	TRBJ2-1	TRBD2	CAVGRERGSEQFF
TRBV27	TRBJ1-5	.	CASSYPIVQPQHF
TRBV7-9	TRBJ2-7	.	CASSFSVEQYF
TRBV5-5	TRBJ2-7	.	CASSQLPGQGLGEQYF
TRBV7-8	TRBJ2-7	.	CASSLGTDLSYEQYF
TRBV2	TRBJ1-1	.	CASSVQDTEAFF
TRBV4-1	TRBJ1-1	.	CASSPERGGTEAFF
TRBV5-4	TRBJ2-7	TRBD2	CASSPGTSGGSYEQYF
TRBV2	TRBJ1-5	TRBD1	CASSWTGTRPQHF
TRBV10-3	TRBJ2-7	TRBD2	CAISEGLAGGEQYF
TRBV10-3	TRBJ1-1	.	CAISERTSATEAFF
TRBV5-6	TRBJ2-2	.	CASSLGQNTGELFF
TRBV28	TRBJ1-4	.	CASRLTETNEKLFF
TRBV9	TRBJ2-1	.	CASSGRSGYNDEQFF
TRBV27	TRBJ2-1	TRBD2	CASSLPVIAGGAYEQFF
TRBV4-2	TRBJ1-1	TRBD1	CASSQKYRDRTTYEAFF
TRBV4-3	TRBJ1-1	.	CASSQDQVGPEAFF
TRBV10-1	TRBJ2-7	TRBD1	CASSGEGQGYEQYF
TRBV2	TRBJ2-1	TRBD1	CASSEQGVYNEQFF
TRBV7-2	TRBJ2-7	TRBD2	CASSLATSGRTYEQYF
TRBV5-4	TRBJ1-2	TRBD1	CASSVKRTGDNYGYTF
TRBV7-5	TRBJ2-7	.	CARSPADRAYSYEQYF
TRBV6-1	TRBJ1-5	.	CASSETVVAQHF
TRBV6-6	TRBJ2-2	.	CASRSDGGSDTGELFF
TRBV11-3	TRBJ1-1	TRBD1	CASSFPGQGLLVTEAFF
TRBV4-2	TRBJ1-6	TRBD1	CASSPGGSPLHF
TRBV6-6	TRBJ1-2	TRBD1	CASSYSRQGRGGYTF
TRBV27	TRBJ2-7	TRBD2	CASNTIGLAGSEQYF
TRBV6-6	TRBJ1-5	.	CASSSGTHNQPQHF
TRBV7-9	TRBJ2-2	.	CASSLGPGQRGELFF
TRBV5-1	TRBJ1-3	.	CASSYGDSGNTIYF
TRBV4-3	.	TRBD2	CASSQDSRLAGGEQYF